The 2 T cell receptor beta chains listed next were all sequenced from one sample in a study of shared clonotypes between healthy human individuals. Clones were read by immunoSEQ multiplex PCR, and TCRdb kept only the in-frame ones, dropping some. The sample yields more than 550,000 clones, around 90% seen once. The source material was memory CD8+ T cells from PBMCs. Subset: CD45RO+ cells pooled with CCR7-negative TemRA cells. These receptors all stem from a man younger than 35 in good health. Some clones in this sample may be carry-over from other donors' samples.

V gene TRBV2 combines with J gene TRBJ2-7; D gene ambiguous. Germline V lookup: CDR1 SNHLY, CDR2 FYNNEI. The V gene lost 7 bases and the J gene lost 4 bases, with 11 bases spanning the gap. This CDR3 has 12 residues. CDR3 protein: CASTPSGYEQYF. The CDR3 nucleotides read TGTGCCAGCACTCCAAGTGGGTACGAGCAGTACTTC.

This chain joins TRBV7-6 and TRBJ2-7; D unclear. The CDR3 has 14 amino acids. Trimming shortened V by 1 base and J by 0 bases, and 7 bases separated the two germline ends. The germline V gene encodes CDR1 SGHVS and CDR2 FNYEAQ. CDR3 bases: TGTGCCAGCAGCTTAGGTGCGGTCTCCTACGAGCAGTACTTC. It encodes CASSLGAVSYEQYF.